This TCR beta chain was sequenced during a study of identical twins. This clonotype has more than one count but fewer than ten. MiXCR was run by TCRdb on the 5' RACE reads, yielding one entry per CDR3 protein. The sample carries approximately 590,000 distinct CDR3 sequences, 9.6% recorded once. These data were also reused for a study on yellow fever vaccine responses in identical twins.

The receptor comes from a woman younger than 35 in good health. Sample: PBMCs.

CDR3 nucleotide sequence: TGTGCCAGCAGTGAATGGACCTACCGCAGTCGGGACACTGAAGCTTTCTTT. It yields the protein CASSEWTYRSRDTEAFF. V and J are TRBV25-1 and TRBJ1-1; no definite D call. The CDR3 is made up of 17 amino acids. CDR1 MGHDK and CDR2 SYGVNS come from the germline V gene. Trimming pared 1 base from V and 3 bases from J, leaving 18 bases between. Full variable domain (rest looked up from reference TRBV25-1 and TRBJ1-1): EADIYQTPRYLVIGTGKKITLECSQTMGHDKMYWYQQDPGMELHLIHYSYGVNSTEKGDLSSESTVSRIRTEHFPLTLESARPSHTSQYLCASSEWTYRSRDTEAFFGQGTRLTVV.